Only one count was recorded for the clone carrying this T cell receptor beta chain. Its cognate antigen is unknown. Clones were sequenced by immunoSEQ multiplex PCR, and TCRdb holds only the in-frame ones, with some missing. The sample includes approximately 23,000 clones, about 97% of them seen just once. The naive gate required viable CD3+CD4+ or CD3+CD8+ cells with CCR7+CD45RA+CD45RO-CD95-CD27+CD28+ phenotype. Germline CDR1 reads LNHDA; CDR2 reads SQIVND (reference sequence). V shed 5 bases and J shed 0 bases, with 17 bases lying between them. CDR3 length: 18 amino acids. The sample is drawn from a study of T cells after posttransplantation cyclophosphamide. Study-level results: TRB clonality was highly associated with recipient CMV seropositivity and reactivation. Skin or GI-infiltrating T cells shared few TRB sequences with blood. Later blood repertoires were often dominated by clones from the donor CD8+ memory compartment.

Input material: naive CD4+ T cells sorted from PBMCs. This clonotype was obtained from a man between 45 and 60 years old in good health, CMV-negative, and a related stem cell transplant donor. This sequence joins TRBV19 and TRBJ2-6, with D possibly being TRBD2 (6 bases). The CDR3 reads CASSGVGLTISGANVLTF. CDR3 bases: TGTGCCAGTAGTGGTGTGGGACTGACCATCTCTGGGGCCAACGTCCTGACTTTC.